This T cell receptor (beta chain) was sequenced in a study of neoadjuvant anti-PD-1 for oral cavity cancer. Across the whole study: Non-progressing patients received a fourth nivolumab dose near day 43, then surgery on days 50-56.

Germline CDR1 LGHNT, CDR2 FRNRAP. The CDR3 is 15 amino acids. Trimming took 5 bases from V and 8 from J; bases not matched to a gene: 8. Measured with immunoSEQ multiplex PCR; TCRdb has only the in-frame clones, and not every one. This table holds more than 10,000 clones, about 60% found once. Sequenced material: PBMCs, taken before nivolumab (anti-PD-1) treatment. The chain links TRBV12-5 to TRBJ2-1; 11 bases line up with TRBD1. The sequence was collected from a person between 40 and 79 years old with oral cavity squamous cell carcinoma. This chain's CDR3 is CASGPRTGGGDEQFF. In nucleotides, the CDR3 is TGTGCTAGTGGTCCTCGGACAGGGGGCGGGGATGAGCAGTTCTTC.